The rows below give T cell receptor beta chains drawn from one sample of a study of response to subunit inactivated influenza vaccine. MiXCR, run by TCRdb on the RT-PCR reads, gives a single entry per CDR3 protein. The repertoire consists of just under 250,000 distinct CDR3 sequences, with 9.5% to 15% occurring once and the leading ten covering less than 8.5%. The sample was non-naive T cells sorted from PBMCs, taken roughly 2 weeks before vaccination. Source of these receptors: a man aged 50 or older who received an inactivated influenza vaccine. The CDR3 runs from the conserved cysteine through the conserved F or W. The order of the fields is V gene, CDR3 protein.

v_gene: TRBV5-6
CDR3aa: CASSIPPGQGIQPQHF

v_gene: TRBV28
CDR3aa: CASSLFGNSNQPQHF

v_gene: TRBV7-9
CDR3aa: CASSSLDSTLGNEQFF

v_gene: TRBV6-2/TRBV6-3
CDR3aa: CASSYSRGGYNEQFF

v_gene: TRBV7-8
CDR3aa: CASSLETANYGYTF

v_gene: TRBV11-2
CDR3aa: CASSLDRGLGETQYF

v_gene: TRBV18
CDR3aa: CASSADSSNQPQHF

v_gene: TRBV7-6
CDR3aa: CASSLQAGRETQYF

v_gene: TRBV20-1
CDR3aa: CSASENRGAHGYTF

v_gene: TRBV11-2
CDR3aa: CASSHQGRAQYF

v_gene: TRBV3-1
CDR3aa: CASSQGQGNGREGSYEQYF

v_gene: TRBV20-1
CDR3aa: CCARVAAGGYSYEQYF

v_gene: TRBV4-3
CDR3aa: CASSQETGLAGNEQFF

v_gene: TRBV4-1
CDR3aa: CASSQVGGSDDTQYF

v_gene: TRBV14
CDR3aa: CASSQGGGEAFF

v_gene: TRBV20-1
CDR3aa: CSARSSGSTEAFF

v_gene: TRBV7-9
CDR3aa: CASSDLRGARYNEQFF

v_gene: TRBV28
CDR3aa: CASSTVQSQHF

v_gene: TRBV21-1
CDR3aa: CASSATGRSSNQPQHF

v_gene: TRBV5-1
CDR3aa: CASSLSGASSADTQYF

v_gene: TRBV20-1
CDR3aa: CSARPTGLETQYF

v_gene: TRBV7-9
CDR3aa: CASERESYEQYF

v_gene: TRBV11-2
CDR3aa: CASSLGGGHRLVETQYF

v_gene: TRBV7-9
CDR3aa: CASSLGQGTGDGYTF

v_gene: TRBV7-3
CDR3aa: CASSPELAGTHEQFF

v_gene: TRBV4-3
CDR3aa: CASSHLQGDEQYF

v_gene: TRBV27
CDR3aa: CASSSHEQYF

v_gene: TRBV7-2
CDR3aa: CASSFQAGGWTDTQYF

v_gene: TRBV9
CDR3aa: CASSTPRIGGEQYF

v_gene: TRBV11-2
CDR3aa: CASSPAGGINTGELFF

v_gene: TRBV20-1
CDR3aa: CSADTQGLSNYGYTF

v_gene: TRBV14
CDR3aa: CASSQVLIYGTSGHNEQFF

v_gene: TRBV7-2
CDR3aa: CASSRRGYTQYF

v_gene: TRBV7-2
CDR3aa: CASGEGVVDKNIQYF

v_gene: TRBV7-2
CDR3aa: CASSYPGQGKGGYTF

v_gene: TRBV9
CDR3aa: CASSVEGTGFYEQYF

v_gene: TRBV19
CDR3aa: CASHRDSNYGYTF

v_gene: TRBV7-9
CDR3aa: CASSHRRGLADTQYF

v_gene: TRBV7-9
CDR3aa: CASSHDRGFEQYF